This T cell receptor beta chain was identified in a study of pediatric ulcerative colitis. Libraries were prepared by immunoSEQ multiplex PCR; TCRdb keeps only in-frame clonotypes and omits some of them. This sample has about 35,000 clones, with 80% to 85% found just once. Rectal tissue came from one to two pinch biopsies taken at colonoscopy. This CDR3 has 11 amino acids. Deletions cut 8 bases from V and 4 bases from J, with 11 bases between. Germline lookup yields CDR1 GTSNPN and CDR2 SVGIG (reference sequence). The rearrangement joins TRBV30 to TRBJ1-2; a possible D gene is TRBD1 (5 bases). This sequence was found in a boy aged 5-17 years with mild ulcerative colitis. Source material: gut tissue. The CDR3 DNA reads TGTGCCGGGGACTTTTCCTATGGCTACACCTTC. It is translated as CAGDFSYGYTF.